The entry below describes one TCR beta chain. Some clones are missing from TCRdb's copy, which holds only in-frame ones; the method was immunoSEQ multiplex PCR. The table lists 100,000 to 150,000 clones, 85% to 95% of them singletons, with more than 0.8% in the top ten. This sample was taken from a study of OX40 agonist ivuxolimab in advanced cancers. Study-wide context: The dose of intravenous ivuxolimab that patients received every 2 weeks ranged from 0.01 to 10 mg/kg. The dose-escalation cohort had hepatocellular carcinoma, melanoma, renal cell or head and neck cancer. One patient with hepatocellular carcinoma and two with cutaneous melanoma, three in all, had partial responses.

This CDR3 has 15 amino acids. Per the germline V gene, CDR1 is ENHRY and CDR2 is SYGVKD. Between the trimmed V and J ends, which lost 1 base and 1 base, there was a span of 10 bases. The specimen was CD4+ or CD8+ T cells sorted from blood, collected in a trial of the OX40 agonist ivuxolimab. The clonotype was recovered from an adult with an advanced solid tumor such as melanoma, head and neck, liver or kidney cancer. The chain joins TRBV10-3 to TRBJ1-1; D possibly corresponds to TRBD1 (5 bases). The CDR3 nucleotides are TGTGCCATCAGTGAGTACGAGGGGACGAACACTGAAGCTTTCTTT. Its protein product is CAISEYEGTNTEAFF.